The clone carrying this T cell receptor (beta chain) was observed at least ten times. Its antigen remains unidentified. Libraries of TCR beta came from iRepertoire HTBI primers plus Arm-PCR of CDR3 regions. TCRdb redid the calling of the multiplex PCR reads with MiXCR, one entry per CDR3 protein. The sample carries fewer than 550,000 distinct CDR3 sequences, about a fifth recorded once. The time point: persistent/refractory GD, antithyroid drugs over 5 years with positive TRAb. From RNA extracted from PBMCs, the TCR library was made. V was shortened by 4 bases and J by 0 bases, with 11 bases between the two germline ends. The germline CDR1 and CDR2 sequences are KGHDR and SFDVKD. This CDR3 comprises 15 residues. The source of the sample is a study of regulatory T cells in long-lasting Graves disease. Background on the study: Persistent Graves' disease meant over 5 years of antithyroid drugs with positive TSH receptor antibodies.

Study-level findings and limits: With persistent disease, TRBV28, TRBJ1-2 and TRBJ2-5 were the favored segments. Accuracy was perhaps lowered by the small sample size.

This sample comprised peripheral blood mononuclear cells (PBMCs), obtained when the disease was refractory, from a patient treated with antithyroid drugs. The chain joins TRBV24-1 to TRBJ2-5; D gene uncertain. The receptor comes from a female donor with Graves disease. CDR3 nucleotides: TGTGCCACCAGTGACCCCACCGTTAACCAAGAGACCCAGTACTTC. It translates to CATSDPTVNQETQYF.